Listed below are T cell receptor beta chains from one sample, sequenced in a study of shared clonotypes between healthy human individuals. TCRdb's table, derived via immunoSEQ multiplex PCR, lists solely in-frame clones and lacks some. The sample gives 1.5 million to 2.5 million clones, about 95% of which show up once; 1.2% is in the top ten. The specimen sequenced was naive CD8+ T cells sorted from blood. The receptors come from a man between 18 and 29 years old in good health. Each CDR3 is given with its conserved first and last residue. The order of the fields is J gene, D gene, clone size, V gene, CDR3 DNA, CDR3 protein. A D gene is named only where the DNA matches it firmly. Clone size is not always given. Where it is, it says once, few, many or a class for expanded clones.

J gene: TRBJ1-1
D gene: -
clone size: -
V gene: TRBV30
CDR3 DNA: TGTGCCTGGGATCGGACGGAGAACACTGAAGCTTTCTTT
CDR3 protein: CAWDRTENTEAFF

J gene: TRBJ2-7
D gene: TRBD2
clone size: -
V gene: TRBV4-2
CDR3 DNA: TGTGCCAGCAGCCAAGAGGCTACTAGCGGGAGTAGTTACGAGCAGTACTTC
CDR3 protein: CASSQEATSGSSYEQYF

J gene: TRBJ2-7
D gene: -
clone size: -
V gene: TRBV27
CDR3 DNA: TGTGCCAGCAGTTTCCTCCGGGACCCAATCCCCTACGAGCAGTACTTC
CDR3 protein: CASSFLRDPIPYEQYF

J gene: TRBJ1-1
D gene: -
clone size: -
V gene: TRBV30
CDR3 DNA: TGTGCCTGGGTTTCGGGGACATCTGAAGCTTTCTTT
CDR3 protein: CAWVSGTSEAFF

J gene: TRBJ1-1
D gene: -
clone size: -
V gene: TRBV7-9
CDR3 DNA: TGTGCCAGCAGCTCCACGGGACAGAACACTGAAGCTTTCTTT
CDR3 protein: CASSSTGQNTEAFF

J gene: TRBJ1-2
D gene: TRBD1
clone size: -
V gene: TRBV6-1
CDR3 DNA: TGTGCCAGCAGATATGGACAGGGGGACGGCTACACCTTC
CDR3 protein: CASRYGQGDGYTF

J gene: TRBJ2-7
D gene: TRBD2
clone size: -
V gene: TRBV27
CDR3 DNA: TGTGCCAGCAAGCGGGGGGCAAGATACGAGCAGTACTTC
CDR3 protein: CASKRGARYEQYF

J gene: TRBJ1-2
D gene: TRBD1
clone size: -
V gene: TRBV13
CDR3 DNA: TGTGCCAGCAATTTAGGGACAGGGGGGAATGGCTACACCTTC
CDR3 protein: CASNLGTGGNGYTF

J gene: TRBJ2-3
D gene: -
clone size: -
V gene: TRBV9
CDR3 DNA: TGTGCCAGCAGCGTAGGGGGGAGTGGAGATACGCAGTATTTT
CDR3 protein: CASSVGGSGDTQYF

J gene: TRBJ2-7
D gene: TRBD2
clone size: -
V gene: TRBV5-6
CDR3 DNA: TGTGCCAGCAGCTATAGCGGGAGGGCCTACGAGCAGTACTTC
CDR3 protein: CASSYSGRAYEQYF

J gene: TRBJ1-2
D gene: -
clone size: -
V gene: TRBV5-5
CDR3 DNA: TGTGCCAGCAGCTTTGTCGGCAAGGCTGGCTACACCTTC
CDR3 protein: CASSFVGKAGYTF

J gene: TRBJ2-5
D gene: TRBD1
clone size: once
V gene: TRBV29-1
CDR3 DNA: TGCAGCGTCCAGGACAGGGGGCAGGGGGAGACCCAGTACTTC
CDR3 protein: CSVQDRGQGETQYF

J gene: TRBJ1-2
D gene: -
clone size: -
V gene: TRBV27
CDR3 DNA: TGTGCCAGCAGTTTAGATCAGGGGAATGGCTACACCTTC
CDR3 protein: CASSLDQGNGYTF

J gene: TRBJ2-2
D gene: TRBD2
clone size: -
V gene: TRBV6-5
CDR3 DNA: TGTGCCAGCACACGACTAGCGGGAGATCCCGGGGAGCTGTTTTTT
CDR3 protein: CASTRLAGDPGELFF

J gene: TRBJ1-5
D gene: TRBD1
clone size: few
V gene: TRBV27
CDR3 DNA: TGTGCCAGCAGTCCCCAACAGGGGCTCCAGCCCCAGCATTTT
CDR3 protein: CASSPQQGLQPQHF

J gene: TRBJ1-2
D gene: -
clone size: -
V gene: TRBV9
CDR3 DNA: TGTGCCAGCAGCGAGAGGGACAACTATGGCTACACCTTC
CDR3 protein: CASSERDNYGYTF

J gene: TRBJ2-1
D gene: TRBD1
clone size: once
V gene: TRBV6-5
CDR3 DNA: TGTGCCAGCAGCCTACTGGGACAGGGTACGGATGAGCAGTTCTTC
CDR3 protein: CASSLLGQGTDEQFF

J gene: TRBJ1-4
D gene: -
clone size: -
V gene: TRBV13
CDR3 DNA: TGTGCCAGCAGCTTAGGATCCTTACAGTCGGTTGAAAAACTGTTTTTT
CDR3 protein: CASSLGSLQSVEKLFF

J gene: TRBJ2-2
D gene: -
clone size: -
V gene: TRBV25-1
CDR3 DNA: TGTGCCAGCAGTGAATTTCAGAACACCGGGGAGCTGTTTTTT
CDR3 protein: CASSEFQNTGELFF

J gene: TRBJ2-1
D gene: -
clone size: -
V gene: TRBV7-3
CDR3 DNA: TGTGCCAGCACCCACTTTCCAAGCTCCTACAATGAGCAGTTCTTC
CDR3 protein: CASTHFPSSYNEQFF

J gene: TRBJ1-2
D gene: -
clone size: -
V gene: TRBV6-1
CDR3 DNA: TGTGCCAGCAGTGAACCACTGGGGGTTAACTATGGCTACACCTTC
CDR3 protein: CASSEPLGVNYGYTF

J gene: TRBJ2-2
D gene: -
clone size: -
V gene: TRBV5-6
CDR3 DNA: TGTGCCAGCAGCTTGTATCTCGACCCAGGGGAGCTGTTTTTT
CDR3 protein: CASSLYLDPGELFF

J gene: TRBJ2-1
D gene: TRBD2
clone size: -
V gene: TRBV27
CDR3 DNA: TGTGCCAGCAGTTCTTTAATGGGGCTAGCGGGAGAGAATGAGCAGTTCTTC
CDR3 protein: CASSSLMGLAGENEQFF

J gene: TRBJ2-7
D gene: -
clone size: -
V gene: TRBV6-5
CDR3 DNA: TGTGCCAGCAGTTACGAACCGGGCGGTCACGAGCAGTACTTC
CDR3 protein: CASSYEPGGHEQYF

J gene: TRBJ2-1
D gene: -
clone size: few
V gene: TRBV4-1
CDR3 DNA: TGCGCCAGCAGCCAAGACTACAATGAGCAGTTCTTC
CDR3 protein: CASSQDYNEQFF

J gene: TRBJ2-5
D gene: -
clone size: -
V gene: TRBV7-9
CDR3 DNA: TGTGCCAGCAGCTTAGGGATTTCAGAGACCCAGTACTTC
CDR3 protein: CASSLGISETQYF

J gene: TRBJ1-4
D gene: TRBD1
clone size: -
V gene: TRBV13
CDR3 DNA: TGTGCCAGCAGCTCCCAACAGGGGATTAATGAAAAACTGTTTTTT
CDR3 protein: CASSSQQGINEKLFF

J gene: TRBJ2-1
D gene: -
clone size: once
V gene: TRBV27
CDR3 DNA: TGTGCCAGCAGTTCTCTACCCGCGAGTGAGGTTGATGAGCAGTTCTTC
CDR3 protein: CASSSLPASEVDEQFF

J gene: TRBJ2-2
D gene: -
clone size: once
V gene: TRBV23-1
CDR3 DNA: TGCGCCAGCAAGAATCCGGGGACAAGGAACACCGGGGAGCTGTTTTTT
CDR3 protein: CASKNPGTRNTGELFF

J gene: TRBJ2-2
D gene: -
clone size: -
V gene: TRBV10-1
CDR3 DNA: TGCGCCACCCTGGATCCGAACACCGGGGAGCTGTTTTTT
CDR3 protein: CATLDPNTGELFF

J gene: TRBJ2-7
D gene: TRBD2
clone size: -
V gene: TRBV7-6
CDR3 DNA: TGTGCCAGCAGCCCTAGCGGGAGGAACGAGCAGTACTTC
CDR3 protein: CASSPSGRNEQYF

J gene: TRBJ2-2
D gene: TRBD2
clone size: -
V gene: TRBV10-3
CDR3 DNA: TGTGCCATCAGCCTCCAGAGCGGGGAGGCATCGAACACCGGGGAGCTGTTTTTT
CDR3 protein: CAISLQSGEASNTGELFF

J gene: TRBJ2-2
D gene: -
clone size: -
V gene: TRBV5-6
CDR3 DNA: TGTGCCAGCAGCATGGGACTTTGGGCCGGGGAGCTGTTTTTT
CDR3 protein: CASSMGLWAGELFF

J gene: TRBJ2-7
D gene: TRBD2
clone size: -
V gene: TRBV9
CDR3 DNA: TGTGCCAGCAGCGGGCGGGAGGGGACACCATCCTACGAGCAGTACTTC
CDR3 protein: CASSGREGTPSYEQYF

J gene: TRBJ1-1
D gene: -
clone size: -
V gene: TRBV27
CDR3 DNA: TGTGCCAGCAGTTTATCTGTATCGGGGAGCACTGAAGCTTTCTTT
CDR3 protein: CASSLSVSGSTEAFF

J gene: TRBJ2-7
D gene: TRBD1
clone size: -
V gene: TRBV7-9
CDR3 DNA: TGTGCCAGCAGCGGGGGACAGAGCCAGACGTTCTACGAGCAGTACTTC
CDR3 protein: CASSGGQSQTFYEQYF

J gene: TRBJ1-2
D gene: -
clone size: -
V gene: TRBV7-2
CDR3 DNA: TGTGCCAGCAGCGCCACCCAGGCATCCGTGTATGGCTACACCTTC
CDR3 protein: CASSATQASVYGYTF

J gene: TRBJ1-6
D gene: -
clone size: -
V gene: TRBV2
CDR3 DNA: TGTGCCAGCAGTAACCGGGACTCCATTAATTCACCCCTCCACTTT
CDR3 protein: CASSNRDSINSPLHF

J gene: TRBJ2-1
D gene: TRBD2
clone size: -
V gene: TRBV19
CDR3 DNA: TGTGCCAGTAGTGCAGGACTAGCGGGTATCTACAATGAGCAGTTCTTC
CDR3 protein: CASSAGLAGIYNEQFF

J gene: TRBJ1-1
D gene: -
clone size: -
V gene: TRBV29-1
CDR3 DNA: TGCAGCGTTCGAGGGGGTAGGAGCACTGAAGCTTTCTTT
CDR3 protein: CSVRGGRSTEAFF

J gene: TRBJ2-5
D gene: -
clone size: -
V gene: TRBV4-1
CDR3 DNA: TGCGCCAGCAGCCAAGATGCGTTACAAGAGACCCAGTACTTC
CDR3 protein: CASSQDALQETQYF